Listed below are T cell receptor beta chains from one sample, sequenced in a study of CD8 T cells in Susac syndrome. In TCRdb, the immunoSEQ multiplex PCR reads were re-called with MiXCR into one record per CDR3 protein. The sample carries approximately 270,000 distinct CDR3 sequences, 93% recorded once. Sequencing was done on a sample of CD4+ T cells from PBMCs. Receptors originate from a human donor with multiple sclerosis. Both conserved end residues are part of each CDR3. Each record gives: J gene, V gene, D gene, clone size, CDR3 DNA, CDR3 protein. A D gene is named only where the DNA matches it firmly. The size of a clone is reported for some rows only, either as once, few or many, or as a class for expanded clones.

J gene: TRBJ2-6; V gene: TRBV12-3/TRBV12-4; D gene: .; clone size: few; CDR3 DNA: TGTGCCAGCAGTTTAGCTTCTGGGGCCAACGTCCTGACTTTC; CDR3 protein: CASSLASGANVLTF
J gene: TRBJ2-1; V gene: TRBV12-3/TRBV12-4; D gene: .; clone size: .; CDR3 DNA: TGTGCCAGCAGTTCCTATGACTGGGGGGTTTTCAATGAGCAGTTCTTC; CDR3 protein: CASSSYDWGVFNEQFF
J gene: TRBJ2-7; V gene: TRBV2; D gene: .; clone size: .; CDR3 DNA: TGTGCCAGCAGTGAAGCGGGGGGTTGGGGCTCCTACGAGCAGTACTTC; CDR3 protein: CASSEAGGWGSYEQYF
J gene: TRBJ2-7; V gene: TRBV6-6; D gene: .; clone size: .; CDR3 DNA: TGTGCCAGCAGTCACTTACAGGTTTACGAGCAGTACTTC; CDR3 protein: CASSHLQVYEQYF
J gene: TRBJ2-1; V gene: TRBV3-1; D gene: .; clone size: .; CDR3 DNA: TGTGCCAGCAGCCAAGCTAGCCTCCATGAGCAGTTCTTC; CDR3 protein: CASSQASLHEQFF
J gene: TRBJ1-4; V gene: TRBV6-5; D gene: .; clone size: .; CDR3 DNA: TGTGCCAGCCGCGGGTCTAATGAAAAACTGTTTTTT; CDR3 protein: CASRGSNEKLFF
J gene: TRBJ1-1; V gene: TRBV5-4; D gene: .; clone size: .; CDR3 DNA: TGTGCCAGCAGCTTCCTCAGGAGTGAAGCTTTCTTT; CDR3 protein: CASSFLRSEAFF
J gene: TRBJ2-7; V gene: TRBV5-1; D gene: TRBD2; clone size: .; CDR3 DNA: TGCGCCAGCAGCTCAGCGGGGATCAACGAGCAGTACTTC; CDR3 protein: CASSSAGINEQYF
J gene: TRBJ1-2; V gene: TRBV7-9; D gene: .; clone size: once; CDR3 DNA: TGTGCCAGCAGCTTAAGAGGGACCTACCCTAACTATGGCTACACCTTC; CDR3 protein: CASSLRGTYPNYGYTF
J gene: TRBJ1-5; V gene: TRBV20-1; D gene: .; clone size: once; CDR3 DNA: TGCAGTGCTAGAGATATGGCAGACTCCAGCAATCAGCCCCAGCATTTT; CDR3 protein: CSARDMADSSNQPQHF
J gene: TRBJ2-4; V gene: TRBV5-4; D gene: .; clone size: .; CDR3 DNA: TGTGCCAGCAGGCAGGACTTGGTCAAAAACATTCAGTACTTC; CDR3 protein: CASRQDLVKNIQYF
J gene: TRBJ1-5; V gene: TRBV24-1; D gene: .; clone size: once; CDR3 DNA: TGTGCCACCAGTGACCCGATAGGAGGGGCAAACCAGCATTTT; CDR3 protein: CATSDPIGGANQHF
J gene: TRBJ1-2; V gene: TRBV3-1; D gene: .; clone size: .; CDR3 DNA: TGTGCCAGCAGCCAAGATACCCCCTATGGCTACACCTTC; CDR3 protein: CASSQDTPYGYTF
J gene: TRBJ2-3; V gene: TRBV6-6; D gene: .; clone size: .; CDR3 DNA: TGTGCCACCATCAGCGGGAGCACAGATACGCAGTATTTT; CDR3 protein: CATISGSTDTQYF
J gene: TRBJ2-5; V gene: TRBV19; D gene: .; clone size: .; CDR3 DNA: TGTGCCAGCACCACAGGGCAGTCGCTTAGGGAGACCCAGTACTTC; CDR3 protein: CASTTGQSLRETQYF
J gene: TRBJ2-3; V gene: TRBV24-1; D gene: .; clone size: .; CDR3 DNA: TGTGCCACCAGTGATTTGATATCAGATACGCAGTATTTT; CDR3 protein: CATSDLISDTQYF
J gene: TRBJ1-5; V gene: TRBV3-1; D gene: .; clone size: .; CDR3 DNA: TGTGCCAGCAGCCAAGTGGACAGCAATCAGCCCCAGCATTTT; CDR3 protein: CASSQVDSNQPQHF
J gene: TRBJ2-5; V gene: TRBV19; D gene: TRBD1; clone size: .; CDR3 DNA: TGTGCCAGTACCCGGACAGGGGCGACCCAAGAGACCCAGTACTTC; CDR3 protein: CASTRTGATQETQYF
J gene: TRBJ1-2; V gene: TRBV15; D gene: .; clone size: .; CDR3 DNA: TGTGCCACCAGCAGAGATCGTAAGCTGTATGGCTACACCTTC; CDR3 protein: CATSRDRKLYGYTF
J gene: TRBJ1-5; V gene: TRBV20-1; D gene: TRBD1; clone size: .; CDR3 DNA: TGCAGTGCTAGAGAAACCTTGGGACAGCCTAGCAATCAGCCCCAGCATTTT; CDR3 protein: CSARETLGQPSNQPQHF